This passage covers 16 T cell receptor beta chains from one sample sequenced in a study of cytomegalovirus exposure and HLA in healthy donors (dated by TCRdb to about 2017). Library prep was done by the immunoSEQ multiplex PCR assay. For the multiplex PCR, a mixture combining 60 forward primers for TCR Vbeta segments and 13 reverse primers for TCR Jbeta segments was used. TCRdb limited this immuneACCESS table to in-frame rearrangements with V and J called. A share of clones is missing; checked studies link under half to unresolved V genes, and the rest is unexplained. The sample table lists tens of thousands of clones, around two fifths of them with a count of one. Just under 2% of the sample rests with the top ten. Sample: PBMCs. The source is a woman aged 50 to 60 in good health and CMV-seronegative.

This clone was picked up a small number of times. This chain joins TRBV7-7 and TRBJ2-2; TRBD1 might be the D (6 bases). In germline, CDR1 is SSHAT, CDR2 FNYEAQ (reference sequence). Trimming stripped 5 bases from V and 6 bases from J, with 13 bases between. This CDR3 contains 14 residues. The DNA for the CDR3 is TGTGCCAGCAGCCAAACCCCAGGGGCCGGGGAGCTGTTTTTT. It translates to CASSQTPGAGELFF.

This chain uses TRBV5-1 with TRBJ1-5; 7 bases are a match to TRBD1. V dropped 2 bases and J dropped 8; count of bases not matched to a gene: 13. The CDR3 totals 16 residues. Germline V gene lookup returns CDR1 SGHRS and CDR2 YFSETQ. This CDR3 is CASSFGMTGTGEPQHF. DNA of the CDR3: TGCGCCAGCAGCTTTGGGATGACAGGCACAGGGGAGCCCCAGCATTTT.

This clone has only a few counts. The chain couples TRBV6-1 to TRBJ1-4; D unresolved. V shed 3 bases and J shed 7 bases, with 12 bases lying between them. This CDR3 has 14 residues. Germline lookup yields CDR1 MNHNS and CDR2 SASEGT. The CDR3 region has the DNA TGTGCCAGCAGTGAGCCGGGGAAGGGTGAAAAACTGTTTTTT. Amino acids: CASSEPGKGEKLFF.

This clone was found a few times. The rearrangement uses TRBV29-1 and TRBJ2-1, with D maybe TRBD1 (5 bases). Germline lookup yields CDR1 SQVTM and CDR2 ANQGSEA. Trimming left V 1 base short and J 3 bases short, with 7 bases between. This CDR3 comprises 13 residues. The CDR3 loop is CSVEVQGYNEQFF. DNA for the CDR3: TGCAGCGTTGAAGTGCAGGGCTACAATGAGCAGTTCTTC.

The gene calls are TRBV25-1 and TRBJ2-5, with 11 bases matching TRBD2. The CDR3 covers 15 residues. The V segment lost 4 bases and the J segment 0 bases; nucleotides outside the gene matches: 1. Germline V gene sequence: CDR1 MGHDK, CDR2 SYGVNS. The CDR3 reads CASSGTSGYQETQYF. The CDR3 nucleotides are TGTGCCAGCAGTGGGACTAGCGGGTACCAAGAGACCCAGTACTTC.

This clone was seen more than once but under ten times. V and J are TRBV5-1 and TRBJ2-3, with D possibly TRBD2 on 5 matching bases. The CDR3 loop spans 14 amino acids. Germline V gene sequence: CDR1 SGHRS, CDR2 YFSETQ. V dropped 0 bases and J dropped 5 bases, with 10 bases sitting between them. DNA for the CDR3: TGCGCCAGCAGCTTGGCGAGAGGGATAGATACGCAGTATTTT. Encoded protein: CASSLARGIDTQYF.

The CDR3 nucleotides are TGTGCCAGCAGCTCACGGACAGGGAACACTGAAGCTTTCTTT. This sequence encodes CASSSRTGNTEAFF. This chain uses TRBV7-2 with TRBJ1-1; 7 bases fit TRBD1. Unmatched junction bases numbered 3, after V lost 4 bases and J lost 1 base. The CDR3 totals 14 residues. Looked up from germline, CDR1 is SGHTA and CDR2 is FQGNSA.

The chain recombines TRBV15 with TRBJ2-1, with no clear D. This CDR3 contains 15 residues. Germline CDR1 is LNHNV and CDR2 is YYDKDF (reference sequence). V was clipped by 0 bases and J by 14 bases, with 20 bases between them. Written as DNA, the CDR3 is TGTGCCACCAGCAGAGATAGGTTCGGGTCAAACGGAGAGTTCTTC. Amino acids: CATSRDRFGSNGEFF.

This clone was counted a few times. The rearrangement links TRBV4-1 to TRBJ2-7, with 10 bases aligning to TRBD2. This CDR3 comprises 15 residues. Unmatched junction bases numbered 5, after V lost 4 bases and J lost 2 bases. Looked up from germline, CDR1 is MGHRA and CDR2 is YSYEKL. DNA for the CDR3: TGCGCCAGCAGCCCGATAGCGGGAGGTACCTACGAGCAGTACTTC. This gives the protein CASSPIAGGTYEQYF.

The CDR3 protein is CASSLRVTNEKLFF. The CDR3 bases are TGTGCCAGCAGCTTGCGGGTAACTAATGAAAAACTGTTTTTT. The V gene is TRBV7-9, the J gene TRBJ1-4, with D unresolved. The V end lost 3 bases, the J end lost 1 base, and 6 bases lay between the germline ends. Germline CDR1 is SEHNR and CDR2 is FQNEAQ (reference sequence). The CDR3 is made up of 14 amino acids.

This chain connects TRBV5-6 to TRBJ2-7; D may be TRBD2 (5 bases). This CDR3 is 14 amino acids long. The V gene's germline CDR1 is SGHDT and CDR2 YYEEEE. V was pared by 4 bases and J by 2 bases, with 13 bases between. The CDR3 loop is CASSPRTAPYEQYF. In DNA, the CDR3 is TGTGCCAGCAGCCCCCGGACTGCACCCTACGAGCAGTACTTC. Using reference TRBV5-6 and TRBJ2-7 for the parts outside the CDR3, the full variable domain is DAGVTQSPTHLIKTRGQQVTLRCSPKSGHDTVSWYQQALGQGPQFIFQYYEEEERQRGNFPDRFSGHQFPNYSSELNVNALLLGDSALYLCASSPRTAPYEQYFGPGTRLTVT.

The V gene is TRBV7-6, the J gene TRBJ1-6; 8 bases map to TRBD1. The V gene's germline CDR1 is SGHVS and CDR2 FNYEAQ. The CDR3 is 16 residues long. The ends lost 1 base at V and 7 bases at J; junction bases unmatched: 6. The CDR3 DNA is TGTGCCAGCAGCTTAGTTCCGACAGGGGCGAATTCACCCCTCCACTTT. Protein product: CASSLVPTGANSPLHF.

The rearrangement links TRBV7-8 to TRBJ2-3, with TRBD2 matching 9 bases. Trimming cost V 3 bases and J 4 bases; bases outside gene matches: 8. CDR3 length equals 16 residues. Germline CDR1 reads SGHVS; CDR2 reads FQNEAQ. The CDR3, as DNA: TGTGCCAGCAGCTTTTTGCGGGGGGGCCTGGCAGATACGCAGTATTTT. Translated: CASSFLRGGLADTQYF.

The J gene is TRBJ1-5, the V gene TRBV27; D unresolved. There are 15 residues in the CDR3. Looked up from germline, CDR1 is MNHEY and CDR2 is SMNVEV (reference sequence). Trimming pared 4 bases from V and 0 bases from J, leaving 10 bases between. The CDR3 bases are TGTGCCAGCAGTTCCTGGCAGTCTAGCAATCAGCCCCAGCATTTT. It yields the protein CASSSWQSSNQPQHF.

This rearrangement joins TRBV23-1 to TRBJ2-3, with 10 bases that match TRBD1. TRBV23-1 is an ORF, with its function uncertain. The V segment lost 4 bases and the J segment 5 bases; nucleotides outside the gene matches: 3. This CDR3 comprises 14 residues. In DNA form, the CDR3 reads TGCGCCAGCAGTCCGGGACAGGGGAAAGATACGCAGTATTTT. Its protein is CASSPGQGKDTQYF.

The chain has TRBV6-1 and TRBJ2-1; 11 positions match TRBD2. The CDR3 contains 14 residues. The germline V gene has CDR1 MNHNS and CDR2 SASEGT. The V and J ends lost 6 bases and 7 bases, in that order; junction bases with no gene match: 5. The DNA for the CDR3 is TGTGCCAGCAGGAAGACTAGCGGGGCTAATGAGCAGTTCTTC. Translated: CASRKTSGANEQFF.